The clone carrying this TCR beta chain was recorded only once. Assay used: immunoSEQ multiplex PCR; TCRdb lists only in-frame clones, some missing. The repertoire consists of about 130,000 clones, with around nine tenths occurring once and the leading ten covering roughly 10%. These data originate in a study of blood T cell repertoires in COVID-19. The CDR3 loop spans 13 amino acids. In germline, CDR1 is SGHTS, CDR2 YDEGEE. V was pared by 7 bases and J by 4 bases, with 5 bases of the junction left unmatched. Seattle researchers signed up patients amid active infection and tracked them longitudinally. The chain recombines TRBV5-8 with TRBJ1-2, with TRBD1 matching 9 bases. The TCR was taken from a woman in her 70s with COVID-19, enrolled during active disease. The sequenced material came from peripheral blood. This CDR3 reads CASWGTGIYGYTF. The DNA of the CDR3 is TGTGCCAGCTGGGGGACAGGGATCTATGGCTACACCTTC.